The 14 T cell receptor beta chains reported below all come from one sample, sequenced in a study of cytomegalovirus exposure and HLA in healthy donors. It was with 60 Vbeta and 13 Jbeta primers that the PCR ran. Data came from immunoSEQ multiplex PCR; TCRdb stores just in-frame clones and leaves some out. The table lists about 90,000 clones, approximately 65% of them singletons. The sample comprised PBMCs. The source is a man aged 25 to 40 in good health and CMV-seronegative.

The chain couples TRBV7-2 to TRBJ1-3; D is perhaps TRBD1 (5 bases). The CDR3 runs to 16 residues. V shed 5 bases and J shed 4 bases, with 18 bases lying between them. Germline V gives CDR1 SGHTA, CDR2 FQGNSA. The CDR3 DNA follows: TGTGCCAGCAGCACGTCACACCAGGGATGGGGAAACACCATATATTTT. Translated, it gives CASSTSHQGWGNTIYF.

This clone has more than one count but fewer than ten. The chain has TRBV6-5 and TRBJ1-2; 7 bases are a match to TRBD1. The CDR3 totals 13 residues. Germline assignment: CDR1 MNHEY and CDR2 SVGAGI. Trimming cost V 5 bases and J 6 bases; bases outside gene matches: 6. The chain's CDR3 is CASSATGRDGYTF. For the CDR3, the DNA is TGTGCCAGCAGTGCGACAGGGCGGGATGGCTACACCTTC.

This clone was observed a handful of times. The V and J genes are TRBV29-1 and TRBJ1-1, with 9 bases fitting TRBD1. The CDR3 runs 12 residues. V was clipped by 4 bases and J by 6 bases; unmatched bases: 3. CDR1 SQVTM and CDR2 ANQGSEA come from the germline V gene. The CDR3 loop reads CSVGTGDAEAFF. Here the CDR3 DNA reads TGCAGCGTTGGGACAGGGGACGCTGAAGCTTTCTTT.

The chain joins TRBV30 to TRBJ2-5; TRBD1 matches 10 bases. V lost 5 bases and J lost 5; bases outside the gene matches: 5. CDR1 GTSNPN and CDR2 SVGIG come from the germline V gene (reference sequence). This CDR3 region has 13 residues. The CDR3 region is CAWDRGLGETQYF. The CDR3 bases are TGTGCCTGGGACAGGGGGCTGGGGGAGACCCAGTACTTC.

This rearrangement joins TRBV30 to TRBJ2-1; 11 bases map to TRBD2. Germline lookup yields CDR1 GTSNPN and CDR2 SVGIG (reference sequence). CDR3 size: 15 residues. The junction had 7 bases not matched to a gene; V was cut back by 1 base and J by 8 bases. CDR3 region: CAWSAPSGRRDEQFF. Here the CDR3 DNA reads TGTGCCTGGAGTGCCCCTAGCGGGAGGAGGGATGAGCAGTTCTTC.

The V gene is TRBV7-3, the J gene TRBJ2-4; tentatively, D is TRBD1 (6 bases). Germline V CDR1 and CDR2: SGHTA, FQGTGA. V lost 1 base, J lost 8 bases, and 15 bases lay in between. This CDR3 has 15 residues. CDR3 DNA: TGTGCCAGCAGCTTAATTACAGTTAAGGGGGACATTCAGTACTTC. This translates into CASSLITVKGDIQYF.

The chain employs TRBV5-1 and TRBJ1-1; D unresolved. This CDR3 region has 13 residues. V was trimmed by 2 bases and J by 0 bases, leaving 5 bases between them. CDR1 SGHRS and CDR2 YFSETQ come from the germline V gene. The CDR3 region has the DNA TGCGCCAGCAGCTTCACACTGAACACTGAAGCTTTCTTT. Amino acids: CASSFTLNTEAFF.

V and J are TRBV25-1 and TRBJ2-7; 8 bases are shared with TRBD2. The CDR3 is 14 amino acids. The V gene's germline CDR1 is MGHDK and CDR2 SYGVNS. The V gene end was trimmed by 8 bases and the J gene end by 0 bases; junction bases not matched to a gene: 6. CDR3 sequence reads: CASSGGGLSYEQYF. The DNA of the CDR3 is TGTGCCAGCTCCGGGGGGGGGCTCTCCTACGAGCAGTACTTC.

V and J are TRBV19 and TRBJ2-1; 11 bases match TRBD2. Germline lookup yields CDR1 LNHDA and CDR2 SQIVND (reference sequence). The V gene end was trimmed by 4 bases and the J gene end by 8 bases; junction bases not matched to a gene: 10. The CDR3 has 16 amino acids. In nucleotides, the CDR3 is TGTGCCAGTAGTAATATACTAGCGGGAGAGTTAGATGAGCAGTTCTTC. Translation gives CASSNILAGELDEQFF.

The chain is built from TRBV6-6 and TRBJ1-6; TRBD1 matches at 8 bases. From germline, CDR1 is MNHNY and CDR2 SVGAGI (reference sequence). Germline trimming cut 4 bases from V and 7 bases from J; bases unmatched to any gene: 3. This CDR3 region has 14 residues. The CDR3 DNA reads as TGTGCCAGCAGTTCGCGACAGGGGAATTCACCCCTCCACTTT. Its protein product is CASSSRQGNSPLHF.

The chain couples TRBV28 to TRBJ2-7; 10 nucleotides match TRBD1. V shed 2 bases, J shed 3 bases, and the junction held 10 bases outside the gene matches. The CDR3 has 17 amino acids. The germline gives CDR1 MDHEN, CDR2 SYDVKM. The CDR3 bases are TGTGCCAGCAGTTTAGGACGTCGGGACAGGGGTTTCTACGAGCAGTACTTC. This codes for CASSLGRRDRGFYEQYF.

This clone was counted only a few times. The gene calls are TRBV28 and TRBJ2-1; 15 bases align to TRBD2. The CDR3 consists of 15 residues. CDR1 is MDHEN, CDR2 SYDVKM, per germline. J was trimmed by 9 bases and V by 4 bases; bases with no gene match: 4. CDR3 sequence (DNA): TGTGCCAGCAGTTCTGGACTAGCGGGAGGGGGTGAGCAGTTCTTC. Its translation is CASSSGLAGGGEQFF. The complete variable domain, with remaining parts taken from reference TRBV28 and TRBJ2-1, reads DVKVTQSSRYLVKRTGEKVFLECVQDMDHENMFWYRQDPGLGLRLIYFSYDVKMKEKGDIPEGYSVSREKKERFSLILESASTNQTSMYLCASSSGLAGGGEQFFGPGTRLTVL.

This clone came up a few times. The V call is TRBV6-1, the J call TRBJ1-1, with TRBD1 as a possible D gene (5 bases). CDR1 and CDR2 from the germline V gene are MNHNS and SASEGT. Trimming pared 4 bases from V and 11 bases from J, leaving 11 bases between. CDR3 length: 11 residues. The CDR3 coding sequence is TGTGCCAGCAGTGCGGGACTGGGGGCTTTCTTT. Translation gives CASSAGLGAFF.

This clone was recorded only once. The chain combines TRBV19 with TRBJ2-5, with 10 positions matching TRBD1. The V segment lost 3 bases and the J segment 4 bases; nucleotides outside the gene matches: 8. The CDR3 totals 16 residues. Per germline, CDR1 LNHDA and CDR2 SQIVND (reference sequence). CDR3 region: CASSMPDRGFRETQYF. CDR3 DNA: TGTGCCAGTAGTATGCCGGACAGGGGGTTTCGAGAGACCCAGTACTTC.